This T cell receptor (beta chain) was sequenced during a study of blood T cell repertoires in COVID-19. Study summary: The origin of the acute and convalescent COVID-19 samples was the United States, Italy and Spain. The analysed material was cDNA or gDNA that came from T cells, B-cell-depleted T cells, or PBMCs.

As originally analysed: Amplification from reference gene primers served as the basis for estimated nucleated cell counts. The table came from immunoSEQ multiplex PCR; TCRdb's copy has only in-frame clones and leaves some out. The DNA was the basis for D and trimming; V, J and clone size are from that table. The profile shows roughly 200,000 clones, roughly 86% of them singletons. Participants, about 18 to 90 years old, spanned 24 US areas. V was trimmed by 3 bases and J by 4 bases, leaving 13 bases between them. CDR1 is MNHEY and CDR2 is SVGEGT in the germline V gene. This CDR3 is 14 amino acids long.

The chain recombines TRBV6-2 or TRBV6-3 with TRBJ2-7; a possible D gene is TRBD2 (5 bases). This sequence was found in a man in his forties or fifties with acute COVID-19. The sequencing sample was made of PBMCs or T cells enriched from blood (not recorded which). The DNA of the CDR3 is TGTGCCAGCAGTTATGAGGGTTTGTGGTACGAGCAGTACTTC. It encodes CASSYEGLWYEQYF.